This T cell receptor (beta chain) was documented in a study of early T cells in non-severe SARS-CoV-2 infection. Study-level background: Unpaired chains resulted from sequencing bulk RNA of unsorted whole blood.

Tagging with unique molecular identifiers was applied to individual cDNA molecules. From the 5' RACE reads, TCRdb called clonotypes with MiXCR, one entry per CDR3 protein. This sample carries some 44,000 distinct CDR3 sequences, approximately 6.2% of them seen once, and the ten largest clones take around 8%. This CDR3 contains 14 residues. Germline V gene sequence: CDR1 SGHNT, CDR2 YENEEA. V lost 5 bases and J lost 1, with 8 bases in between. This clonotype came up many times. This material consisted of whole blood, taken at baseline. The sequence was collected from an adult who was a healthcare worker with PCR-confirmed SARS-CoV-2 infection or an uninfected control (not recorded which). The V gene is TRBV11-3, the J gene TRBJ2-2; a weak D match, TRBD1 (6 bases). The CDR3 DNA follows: TGTGCCAGCAGCCAACAGGGGAACACCGGGGAGCTGTTTTTT. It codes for CASSQQGNTGELFF.